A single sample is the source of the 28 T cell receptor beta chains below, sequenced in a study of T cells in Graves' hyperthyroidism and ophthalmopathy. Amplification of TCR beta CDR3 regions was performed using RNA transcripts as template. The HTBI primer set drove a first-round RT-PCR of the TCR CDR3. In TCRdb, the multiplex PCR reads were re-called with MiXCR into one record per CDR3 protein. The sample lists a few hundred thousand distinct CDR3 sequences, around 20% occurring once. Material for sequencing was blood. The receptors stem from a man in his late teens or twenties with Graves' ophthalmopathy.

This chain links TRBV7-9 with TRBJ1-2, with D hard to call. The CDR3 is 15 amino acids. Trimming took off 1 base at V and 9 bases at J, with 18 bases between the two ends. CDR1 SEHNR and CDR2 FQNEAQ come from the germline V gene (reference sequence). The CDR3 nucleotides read TGTGCCAGCAGCTTAGTCTCCGGGTCCTCCCATCGCTACACCTTC. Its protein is CASSLVSGSSHRYTF.

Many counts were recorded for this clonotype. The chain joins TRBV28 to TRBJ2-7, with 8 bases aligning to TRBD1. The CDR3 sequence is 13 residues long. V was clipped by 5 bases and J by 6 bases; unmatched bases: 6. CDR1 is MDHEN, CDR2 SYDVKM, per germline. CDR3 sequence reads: CASSPDRVSEQYF. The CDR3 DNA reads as TGTGCCAGCAGTCCGGACAGGGTTAGCGAGCAGTACTTC.

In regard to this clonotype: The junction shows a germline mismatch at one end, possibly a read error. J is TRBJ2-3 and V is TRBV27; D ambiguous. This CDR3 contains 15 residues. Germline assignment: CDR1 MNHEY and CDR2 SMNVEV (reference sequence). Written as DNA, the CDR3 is TGTGCTAGCAGTTCCCTCCTTATGAGCACAGATACGCAGTATTTT. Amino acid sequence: CASSSLLMSTDTQYF.

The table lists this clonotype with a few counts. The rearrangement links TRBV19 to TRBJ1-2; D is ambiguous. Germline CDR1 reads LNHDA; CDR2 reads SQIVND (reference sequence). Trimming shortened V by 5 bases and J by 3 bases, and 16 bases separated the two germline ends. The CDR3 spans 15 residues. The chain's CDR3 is CASSHHTTDHYGYTF. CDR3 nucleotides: TGTGCCAGTAGTCATCACACGACGGATCACTATGGCTACACCTTC. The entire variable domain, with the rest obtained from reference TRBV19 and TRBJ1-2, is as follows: DGGITQSPKYLFRKEGQNVTLSCEQNLNHDAMYWYRQDPGQGLRLIYYSQIVNDFQKGDIAEGYSVSREKKESFPLTVTSAQKNPTAFYLCASSHHTTDHYGYTFGSGTRLTVV.

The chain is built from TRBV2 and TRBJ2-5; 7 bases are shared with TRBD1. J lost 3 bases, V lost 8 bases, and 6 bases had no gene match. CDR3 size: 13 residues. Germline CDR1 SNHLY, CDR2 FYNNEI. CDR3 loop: CASGDRDEETQYF. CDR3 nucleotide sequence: TGTGCCAGCGGAGACAGGGATGAAGAGACCCAGTACTTC.

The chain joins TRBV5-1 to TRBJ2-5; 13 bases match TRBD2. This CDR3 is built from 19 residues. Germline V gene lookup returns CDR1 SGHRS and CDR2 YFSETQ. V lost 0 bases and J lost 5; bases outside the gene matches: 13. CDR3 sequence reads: CASSLAQLAGGPMEETQYF. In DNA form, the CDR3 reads TGCGCCAGCAGCTTGGCCCAACTAGCGGGGGGGCCCATGGAGGAGACCCAGTACTTC.

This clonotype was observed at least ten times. The CDR3 region is CASSPLGVGDTEAFF. CDR3 sequence (DNA): TGTGCCAGCTCACCATTGGGGGTGGGTGACACTGAAGCTTTCTTT. This chain uses TRBV18 with TRBJ1-1; maybe TRBD1 (5 bases). V was trimmed by 2 bases and J by 3 bases, leaving 13 bases between them. The germline gives CDR1 KGHSH, CDR2 LQKENI. The CDR3 is 15 residues long.

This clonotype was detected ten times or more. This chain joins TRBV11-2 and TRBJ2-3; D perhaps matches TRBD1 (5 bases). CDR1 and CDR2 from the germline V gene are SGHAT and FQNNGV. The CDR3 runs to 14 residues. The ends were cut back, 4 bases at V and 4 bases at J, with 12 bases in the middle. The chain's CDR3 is CASSYLSGPDTQYF. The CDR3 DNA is TGTGCCAGCAGCTACTTGTCAGGGCCAGATACGCAGTATTTT.

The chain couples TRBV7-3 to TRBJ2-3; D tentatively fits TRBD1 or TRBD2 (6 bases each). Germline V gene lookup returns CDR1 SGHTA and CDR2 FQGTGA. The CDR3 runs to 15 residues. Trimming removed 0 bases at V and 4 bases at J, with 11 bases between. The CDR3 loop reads CASSLTWGAADTQYF. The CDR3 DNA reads TGTGCCAGCAGCTTAACGTGGGGGGCGGCAGATACGCAGTATTTT.

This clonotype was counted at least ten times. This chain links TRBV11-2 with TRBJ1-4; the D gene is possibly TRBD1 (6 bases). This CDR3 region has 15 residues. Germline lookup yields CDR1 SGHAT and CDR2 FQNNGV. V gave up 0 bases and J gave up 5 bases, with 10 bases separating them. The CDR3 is CASSLDPGANEKLFF. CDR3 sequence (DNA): TGTGCCAGCAGCTTAGACCCGGGGGCCAATGAAAAACTGTTTTTT.

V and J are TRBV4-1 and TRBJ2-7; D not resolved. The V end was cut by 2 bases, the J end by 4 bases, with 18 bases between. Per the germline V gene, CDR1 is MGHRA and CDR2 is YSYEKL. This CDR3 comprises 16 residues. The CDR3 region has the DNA TGCGCCAGCAGCCAAATGGGCCCGGACCGGATTTACGAGCAGTACTTC. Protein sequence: CASSQMGPDRIYEQYF.

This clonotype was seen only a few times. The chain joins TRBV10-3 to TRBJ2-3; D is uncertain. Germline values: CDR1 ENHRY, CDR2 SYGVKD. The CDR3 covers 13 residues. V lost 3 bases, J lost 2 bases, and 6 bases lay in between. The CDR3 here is CAISDGPTDTQYF. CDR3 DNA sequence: TGTGCCATCAGTGACGGTCCCACAGATACGCAGTATTTT.

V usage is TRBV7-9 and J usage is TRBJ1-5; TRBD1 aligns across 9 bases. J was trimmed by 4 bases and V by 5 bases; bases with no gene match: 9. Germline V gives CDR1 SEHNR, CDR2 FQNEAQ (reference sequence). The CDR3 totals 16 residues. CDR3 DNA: TGTGCCAGCAGCGCCGTACAGGGGGCAAGTAATCAGCCCCAGCATTTT. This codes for CASSAVQGASNQPQHF.

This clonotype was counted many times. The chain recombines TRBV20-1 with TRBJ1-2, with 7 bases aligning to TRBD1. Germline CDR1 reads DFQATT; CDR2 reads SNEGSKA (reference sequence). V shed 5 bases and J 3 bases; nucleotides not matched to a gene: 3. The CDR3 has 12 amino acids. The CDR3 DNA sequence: TGCAGTGCTGACAGGGACCACTATGGCTACACCTTC. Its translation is CSADRDHYGYTF.

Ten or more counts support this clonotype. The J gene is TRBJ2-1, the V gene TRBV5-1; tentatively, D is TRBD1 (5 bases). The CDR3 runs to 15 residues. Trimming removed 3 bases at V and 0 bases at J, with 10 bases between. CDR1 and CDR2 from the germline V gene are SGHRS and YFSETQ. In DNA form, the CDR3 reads TGCGCCAGCAGCTCGCAGGGTTACTCCTACAATGAGCAGTTCTTC. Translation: CASSSQGYSYNEQFF.

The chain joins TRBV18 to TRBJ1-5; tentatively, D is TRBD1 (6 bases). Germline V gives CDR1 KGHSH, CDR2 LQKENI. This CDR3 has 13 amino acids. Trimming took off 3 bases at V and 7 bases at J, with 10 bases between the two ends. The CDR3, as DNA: TGTGCCAGCTCACCTAACAGGGACCAGCCCCAGCATTTT. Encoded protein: CASSPNRDQPQHF.

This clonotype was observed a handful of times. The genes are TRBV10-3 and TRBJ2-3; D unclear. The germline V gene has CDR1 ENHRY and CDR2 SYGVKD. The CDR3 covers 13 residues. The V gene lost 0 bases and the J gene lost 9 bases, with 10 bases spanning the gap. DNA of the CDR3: TGTGCCATCAGTGAGTCTGTGGAAGCCACGCAGTATTTT. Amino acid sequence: CAISESVEATQYF.

The CDR3 is CASPPGQGSYEQYF. CDR3 DNA sequence: TGTGCCAGTCCGCCCGGGCAGGGCTCCTACGAGCAGTACTTC. The chain combines TRBV19 with TRBJ2-7; TRBD1 might be the D (5 bases). Trimming left V 8 bases short and J 0 bases short, with 14 bases between. This CDR3 is built from 14 residues. Germline lookup yields CDR1 LNHDA and CDR2 SQIVND (reference sequence).

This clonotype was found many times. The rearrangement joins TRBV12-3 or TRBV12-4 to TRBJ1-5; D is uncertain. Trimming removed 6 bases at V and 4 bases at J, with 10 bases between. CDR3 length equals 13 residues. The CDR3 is CASSQGPNQPQHF. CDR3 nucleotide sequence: TGTGCCAGCAGCCAAGGCCCAAATCAGCCCCAGCATTTT.

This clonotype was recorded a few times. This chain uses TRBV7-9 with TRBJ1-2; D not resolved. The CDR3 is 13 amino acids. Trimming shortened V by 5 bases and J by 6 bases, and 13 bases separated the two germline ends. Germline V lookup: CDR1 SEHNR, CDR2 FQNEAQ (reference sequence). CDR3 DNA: TGTGCCAGCAGCCCGCAATTGGACGATGGCTACACCTTC. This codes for CASSPQLDDGYTF. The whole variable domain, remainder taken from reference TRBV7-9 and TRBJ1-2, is DTGVSQNPRHKITKRGQNVTFRCDPISEHNRLYWYRQTLGQGPEFLTYFQNEAQLEKSRLLSDRFSAERPKGSFSTLEIQRTEQGDSAMYLCASSPQLDDGYTFGSGTRLTVV.

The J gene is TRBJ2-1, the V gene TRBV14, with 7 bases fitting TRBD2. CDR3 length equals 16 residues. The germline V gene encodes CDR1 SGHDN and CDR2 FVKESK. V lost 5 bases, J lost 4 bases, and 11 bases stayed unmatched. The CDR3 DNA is TGTGCCAGCAGCTTTTCGGTGGCTAGCGGTTACAATGAGCAGTTCTTC. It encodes CASSFSVASGYNEQFF.

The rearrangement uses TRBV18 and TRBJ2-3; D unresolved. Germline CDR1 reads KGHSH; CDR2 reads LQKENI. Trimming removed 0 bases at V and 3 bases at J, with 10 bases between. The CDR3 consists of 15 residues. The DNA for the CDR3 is TGTGCCAGCTCACCACCGAGTAGCATGACAGATACGCAGTATTTT. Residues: CASSPPSSMTDTQYF. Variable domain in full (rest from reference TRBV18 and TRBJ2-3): NAGVMQNPRHLVRRRGQEARLRCSPMKGHSHVYWYRQLPEEGLKFMVYLQKENIIDESGMPKERFSAEFPKEGPSILRIQQVVRGDSAAYFCASSPPSSMTDTQYFGPGTRLTVL.

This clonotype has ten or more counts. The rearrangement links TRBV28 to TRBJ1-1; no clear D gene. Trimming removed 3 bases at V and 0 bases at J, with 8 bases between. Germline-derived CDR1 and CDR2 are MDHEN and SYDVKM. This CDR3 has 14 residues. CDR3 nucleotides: TGTGCCAGCAGTTTGAGGCCGTTGAACACTGAAGCTTTCTTT. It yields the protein CASSLRPLNTEAFF. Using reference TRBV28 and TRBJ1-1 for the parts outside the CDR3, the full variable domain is DVKVTQSSRYLVKRTGEKVFLECVQDMDHENMFWYRQDPGLGLRLIYFSYDVKMKEKGDIPEGYSVSREKKERFSLILESASTNQTSMYLCASSLRPLNTEAFFGQGTRLTVV.

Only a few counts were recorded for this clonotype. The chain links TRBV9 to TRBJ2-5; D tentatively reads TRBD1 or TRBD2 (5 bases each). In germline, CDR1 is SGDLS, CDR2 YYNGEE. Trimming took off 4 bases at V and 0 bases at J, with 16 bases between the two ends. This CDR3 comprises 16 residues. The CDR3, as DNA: TGTGCCAGCAGCCCCCTCGGGGCGAAGTACCAAGAGACCCAGTACTTC. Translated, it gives CASSPLGAKYQETQYF.

CDR3 bases: TGTGCCAGCAGCGTAGGTAGCGGGAGGTGGACGAACACTGAAGCTTTCTTT. It encodes CASSVGSGRWTNTEAFF. This chain joins TRBV9 and TRBJ1-1; D unclear. The V and J ends lost 0 bases and 1 base respectively, with 16 bases between them. CDR1 is SGDLS and CDR2 is YYNGEE in the germline V gene. The CDR3 sequence is 17 residues long.

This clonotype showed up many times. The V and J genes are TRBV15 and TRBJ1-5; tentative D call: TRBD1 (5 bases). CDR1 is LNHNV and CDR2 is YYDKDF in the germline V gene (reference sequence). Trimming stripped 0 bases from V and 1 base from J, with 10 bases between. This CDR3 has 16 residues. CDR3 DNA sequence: TGTGCCACCAGCAGAGAGGGGGACGGGAGCAATCAGCCCCAGCATTTT. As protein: CATSREGDGSNQPQHF.

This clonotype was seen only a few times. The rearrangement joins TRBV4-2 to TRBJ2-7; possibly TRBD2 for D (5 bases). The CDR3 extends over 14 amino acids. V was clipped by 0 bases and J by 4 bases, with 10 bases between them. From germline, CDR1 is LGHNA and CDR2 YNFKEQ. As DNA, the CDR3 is TGTGCCAGCAGCCAAGAAGACTACCAGTACGAGCAGTACTTC. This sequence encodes CASSQEDYQYEQYF.

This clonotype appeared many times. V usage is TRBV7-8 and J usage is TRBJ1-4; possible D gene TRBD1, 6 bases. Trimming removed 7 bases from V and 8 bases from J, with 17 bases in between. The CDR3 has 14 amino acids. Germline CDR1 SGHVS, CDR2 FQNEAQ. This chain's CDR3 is CASNMGQPTEKLFF. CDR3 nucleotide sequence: TGTGCCAGCAATATGGGACAACCGACGGAAAAACTGTTTTTT.